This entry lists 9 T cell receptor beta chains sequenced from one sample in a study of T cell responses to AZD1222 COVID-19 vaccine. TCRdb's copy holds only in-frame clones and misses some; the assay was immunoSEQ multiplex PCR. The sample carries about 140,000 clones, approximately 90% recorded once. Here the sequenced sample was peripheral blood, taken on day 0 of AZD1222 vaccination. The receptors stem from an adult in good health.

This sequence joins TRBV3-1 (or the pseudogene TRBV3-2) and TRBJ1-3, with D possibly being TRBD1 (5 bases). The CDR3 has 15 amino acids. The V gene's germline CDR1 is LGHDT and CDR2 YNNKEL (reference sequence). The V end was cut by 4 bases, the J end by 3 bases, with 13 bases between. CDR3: CASSPASGSGNTIYF. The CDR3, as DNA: TGTGCCAGCAGCCCAGCGTCAGGGAGTGGAAACACCATATATTTT.

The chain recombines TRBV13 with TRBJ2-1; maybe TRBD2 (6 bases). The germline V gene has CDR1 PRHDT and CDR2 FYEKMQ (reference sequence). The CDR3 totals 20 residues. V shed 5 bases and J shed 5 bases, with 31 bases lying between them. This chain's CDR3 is CASSQGTGTSKTTPHNEQFF. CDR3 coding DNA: TGTGCCAGCAGCCAAGGTACCGGGACTTCCAAAACGACTCCCCACAATGAGCAGTTCTTC.

For the CDR3, the DNA is TGTGCCAGCAGCTTAGGAATGGAAGGGGGGACCTCACCCCTCCACTTT. Amino acids: CASSLGMEGGTSPLHF. V is TRBV5-6 and J is TRBJ1-6, with a possible D match to TRBD1 (6 bases). The V gene's germline CDR1 is SGHDT and CDR2 YYEEEE. V lost 2 bases, J lost 10 bases, and 19 bases lay in between. The CDR3 contains 16 residues.

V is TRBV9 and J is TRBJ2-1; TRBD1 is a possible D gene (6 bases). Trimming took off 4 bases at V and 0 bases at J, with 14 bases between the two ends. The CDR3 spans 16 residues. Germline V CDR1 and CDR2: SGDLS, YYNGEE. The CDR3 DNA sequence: TGTGCCAGCAGCCCACCAACAGGGAGCTCCTACAATGAGCAGTTCTTC. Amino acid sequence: CASSPPTGSSYNEQFF. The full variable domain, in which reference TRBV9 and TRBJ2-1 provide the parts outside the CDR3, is DSGVTQTPKHLITATGQRVTLRCSPRSGDLSVYWYQQSLDQGLQFLIQYYNGEERAKGNILERFSAQQFPDLHSELNLSSLELGDSALYFCASSPPTGSSYNEQFFGPGTRLTVL.

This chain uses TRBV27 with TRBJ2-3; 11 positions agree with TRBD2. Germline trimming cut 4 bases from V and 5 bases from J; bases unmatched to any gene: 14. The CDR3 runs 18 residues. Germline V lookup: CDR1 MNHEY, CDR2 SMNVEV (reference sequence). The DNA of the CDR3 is TGTGCCAGCAGTTCATTACTAGCGGGAGTCCAGAGGATAGATACGCAGTATTTT. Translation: CASSSLLAGVQRIDTQYF.

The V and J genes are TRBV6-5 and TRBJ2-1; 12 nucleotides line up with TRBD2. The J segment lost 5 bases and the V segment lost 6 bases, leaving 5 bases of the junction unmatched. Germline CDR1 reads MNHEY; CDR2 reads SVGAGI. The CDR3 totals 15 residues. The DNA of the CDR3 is TGTGCCAGCAGGGGACTAGCGGGCGGGAACAATGAGCAGTTCTTC. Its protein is CASRGLAGGNNEQFF.

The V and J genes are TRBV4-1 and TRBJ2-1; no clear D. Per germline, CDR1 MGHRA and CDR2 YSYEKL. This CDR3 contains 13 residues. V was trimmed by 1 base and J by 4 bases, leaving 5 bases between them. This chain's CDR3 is CASSQVPYNEQFF. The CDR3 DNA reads TGCGCCAGCAGCCAAGTACCATACAATGAGCAGTTCTTC.

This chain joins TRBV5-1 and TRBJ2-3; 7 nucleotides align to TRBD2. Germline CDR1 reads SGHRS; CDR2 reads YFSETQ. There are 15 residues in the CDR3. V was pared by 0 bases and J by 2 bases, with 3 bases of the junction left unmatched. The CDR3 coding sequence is TGCGCCAGCAGCTTGGGGAGCGGGGTCACAGATACGCAGTATTTT. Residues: CASSLGSGVTDTQYF.

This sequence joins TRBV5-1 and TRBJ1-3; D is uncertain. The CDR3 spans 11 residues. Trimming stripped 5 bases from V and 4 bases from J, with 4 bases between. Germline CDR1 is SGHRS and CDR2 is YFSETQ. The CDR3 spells CASSEGNTIYF. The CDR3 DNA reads TGCGCCAGCAGTGAAGGAAACACCATATATTTT. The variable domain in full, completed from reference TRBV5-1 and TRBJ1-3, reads KAGVTQTPRYLIKTRGQQVTLSCSPISGHRSVSWYQQTPGQGLQFLFEYFSETQRNKGNFPGRFSGRQFSNSRSEMNVSTLELGDSALYLCASSEGNTIYFGEGSWLTVV.